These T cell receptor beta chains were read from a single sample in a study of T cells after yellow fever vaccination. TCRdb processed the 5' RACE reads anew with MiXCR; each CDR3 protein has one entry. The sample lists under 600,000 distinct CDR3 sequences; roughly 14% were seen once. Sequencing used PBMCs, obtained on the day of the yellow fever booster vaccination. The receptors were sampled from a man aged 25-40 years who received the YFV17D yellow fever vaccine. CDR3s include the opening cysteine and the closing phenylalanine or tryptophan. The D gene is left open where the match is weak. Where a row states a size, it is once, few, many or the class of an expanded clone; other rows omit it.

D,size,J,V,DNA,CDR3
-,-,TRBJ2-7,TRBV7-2,TGTGCCAGCAGCTTAGCGGCCATCTACGAGCAGTACTTC,CASSLAAIYEQYF
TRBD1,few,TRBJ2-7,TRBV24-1,TGTGCCACCAGTGACCCGAGACAGGGGGCCTCCAACGAGCAGTACTTC,CATSDPRQGASNEQYF
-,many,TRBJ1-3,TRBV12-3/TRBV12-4,TGTGCCAGCAGTTTTATCTCTGGAAACACCATATATTTT,CASSFISGNTIYF
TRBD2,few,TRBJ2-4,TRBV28,TGTGCCAGCAACTCCCCCGCTAGCGGTGTTCAGTACTTC,CASNSPASGVQYF
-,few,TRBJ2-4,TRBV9,TGTGCCAGCAGCCCTCCGGACAGCACCGAGGCCAAAAACATTCAGTACTTC,CASSPPDSTEAKNIQYF
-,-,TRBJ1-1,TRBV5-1,TGCGCCAGCAGCTGGGACGTTGGGATGAACACTGAAGCTTTCTTT,CASSWDVGMNTEAFF
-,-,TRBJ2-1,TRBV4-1,TGCGCCAGCAGCCAACGAGGGCCGAATGAGCAGTTCTTC,CASSQRGPNEQFF
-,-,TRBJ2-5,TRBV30,TGTGCCTGGAGTGTGTGGGGCCCGAGGACCCAGTACTTC,CAWSVWGPRTQYF
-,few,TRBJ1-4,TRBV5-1,TGCGCCAGCAGCTTGATACAGGGTGGTGAAAAACTGTTTTTT,CASSLIQGGEKLFF
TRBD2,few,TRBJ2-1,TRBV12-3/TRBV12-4,TGTGCCAGCAGACCCATGACTAGCGGGCCGACTCGGGCCCCCTACAATGAGCAGTTCTTC,CASRPMTSGPTRAPYNEQFF
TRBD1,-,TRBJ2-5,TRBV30,TGTGCCTGGAGCCCGGGACAGCGGCGAGAGACCCAGTACTTC,CAWSPGQRRETQYF
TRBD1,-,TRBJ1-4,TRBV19,TGTGCCAGCGAAACAGGGGTCGGCGAAAAACTGTTTTTT,CASETGVGEKLFF
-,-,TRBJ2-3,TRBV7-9,TGTGCCAGCGGGGACACTAGCACAGATACGCAGTATTTT,CASGDTSTDTQYF
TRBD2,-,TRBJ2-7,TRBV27,TGTGCCAGCAGTTTAGCCAAGATTGCAGCGGGAGCGTCCTACGAGCAGTACTTC,CASSLAKIAAGASYEQYF
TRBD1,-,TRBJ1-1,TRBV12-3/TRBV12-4,TGTGCCAGCAGCAGGGGACAGCCAGGGAACACTGAAGCTTTCTTT,CASSRGQPGNTEAFF
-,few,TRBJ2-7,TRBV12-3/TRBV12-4,TGTGCCAGCACCAAGGACAGAATTTCCTACGAGCAGTACTTC,CASTKDRISYEQYF
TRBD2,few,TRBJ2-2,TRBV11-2,TGTGCCAGCAGCTTGAATATACGGAGCGGGAGGAACACCGGGGAGCTGTTTTTT,CASSLNIRSGRNTGELFF
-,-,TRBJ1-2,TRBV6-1,TGTGCCAGCAGCAACGACAGGTTGAGAACCCCTAACTATGGCTACACCTTC,CASSNDRLRTPNYGYTF
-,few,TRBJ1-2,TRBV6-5,TGTGCCAGCAGTTACGCATTCAACAGTAGGGGCTACACCTTC,CASSYAFNSRGYTF